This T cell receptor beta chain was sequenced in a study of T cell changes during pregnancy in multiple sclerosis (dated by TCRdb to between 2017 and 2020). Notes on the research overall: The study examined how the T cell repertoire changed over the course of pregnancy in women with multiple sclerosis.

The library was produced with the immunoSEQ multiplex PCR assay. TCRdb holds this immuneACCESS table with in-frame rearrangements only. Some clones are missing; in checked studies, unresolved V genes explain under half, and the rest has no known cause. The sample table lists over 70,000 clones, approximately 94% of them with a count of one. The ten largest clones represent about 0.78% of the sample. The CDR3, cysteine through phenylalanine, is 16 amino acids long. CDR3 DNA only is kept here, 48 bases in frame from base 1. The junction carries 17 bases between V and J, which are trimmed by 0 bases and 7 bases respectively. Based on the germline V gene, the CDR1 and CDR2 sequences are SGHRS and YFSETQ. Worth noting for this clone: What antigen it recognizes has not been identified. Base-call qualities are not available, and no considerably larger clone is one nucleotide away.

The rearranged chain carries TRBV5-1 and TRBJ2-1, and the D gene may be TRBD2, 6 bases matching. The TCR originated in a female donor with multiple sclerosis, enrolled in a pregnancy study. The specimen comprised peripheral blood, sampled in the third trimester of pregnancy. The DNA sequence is TGCGCCAGCAGCTTGGCCGCAGCGGGTTCTTTTAATGAGCAGTTCTTC. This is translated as CASSLAAAGSFNEQFF. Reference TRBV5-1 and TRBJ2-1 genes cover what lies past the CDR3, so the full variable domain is KAGVTQTPRYLIKTRGQQVTLSCSPISGHRSVSWYQQTPGQGLQFLFEYFSETQRNKGNFPGRFSGRQFSNSRSEMNVSTLELGDSALYLCASSLAAAGSFNEQFFGPGTRLTVL.